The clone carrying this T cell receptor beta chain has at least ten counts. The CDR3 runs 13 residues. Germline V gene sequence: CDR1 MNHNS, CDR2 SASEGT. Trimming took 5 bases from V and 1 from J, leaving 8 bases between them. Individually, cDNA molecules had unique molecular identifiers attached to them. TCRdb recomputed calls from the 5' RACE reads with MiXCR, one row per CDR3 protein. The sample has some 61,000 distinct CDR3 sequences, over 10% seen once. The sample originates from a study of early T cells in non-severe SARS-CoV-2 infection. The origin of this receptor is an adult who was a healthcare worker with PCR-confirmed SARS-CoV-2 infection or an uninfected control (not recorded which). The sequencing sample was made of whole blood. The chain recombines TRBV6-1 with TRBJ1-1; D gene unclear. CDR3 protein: CASSPGRNTEAFF. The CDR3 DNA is TGTGCCAGCAGTCCTGGGCGGAACACTGAAGCTTTCTTT.